The 27 T cell receptor beta chains given below trace back to one sample, sequenced in a study of PD-L1 blockade in urothelial cancer. This table comes from immunoSEQ multiplex PCR, and its TCRdb copy is limited to in-frame clones, with some not included. Counted here are some 470 clones, roughly 24% occurring once; the ten biggest clones make up about 14%. The sequencing here drew on tumor tissue, taken before atezolizumab (anti-PD-L1) treatment. The source of these receptors is a man aged 55 to 70 with urothelial cancer.

The V call is TRBV19, the J call TRBJ1-4; TRBD1 aligns across 9 bases. There are 15 residues in the CDR3. After removal of 7 bases from V and 7 bases from J, the junction contained 10 bases not matched to a gene. Germline CDR1 is LNHDA and CDR2 is SQIVND (reference sequence). As DNA, the CDR3 is TGTGCCAGTAAGACCAGGACAGGGGATGTTGAAAAACTGTTTTTT. This gives the protein CASKTRTGDVEKLFF.

This clone is classed as medium-sized. This chain links TRBV11-3 with TRBJ1-1; a possible D gene is TRBD1 (5 bases). V lost 6 bases and J 6 bases, leaving 17 bases between the germline ends. The CDR3 extends over 14 amino acids. Germline V gene lookup returns CDR1 SGHNT and CDR2 YENEEA. This chain's CDR3 is CASSLLGVFSEAFF. For the CDR3, the DNA is TGTGCCAGCAGTCTTTTGGGGGTATTCTCTGAAGCTTTCTTT.

This chain links TRBV5-1 with TRBJ1-2; 9 bases match TRBD1. V shed 2 bases, J shed 8 bases, and the junction held 13 bases outside the gene matches. Germline CDR1 reads SGHRS; CDR2 reads YFSETQ. The CDR3 has 16 amino acids. CDR3 in DNA: TGCGCCAGCAGCTTTAGGGGACAGGGATTGGCTGGAGGCTACACCTTC. Translation gives CASSFRGQGLAGGYTF.

The chain is built from TRBV15 and TRBJ1-1, with D perhaps matching TRBD1 (5 bases). V lost 0 bases to trimming and J lost 0 bases, with 11 bases between them. Germline CDR1 LNHNV, CDR2 YYDKDF (reference sequence). CDR3 size: 16 residues. The CDR3 DNA is TGTGCCACCAGCAGAGACCCGGGGACCATGAACACTGAAGCTTTCTTT. Protein product: CATSRDPGTMNTEAFF. The entire variable domain, with the rest obtained from reference TRBV15 and TRBJ1-1, is as follows: DAMVIQNPRYQVTQFGKPVTLSCSQTLNHNVMYWYQQKSSQAPKLLFHYYDKDFNNEADTPDNFQSRRPNTSFCFLDIRSPGLGDTAMYLCATSRDPGTMNTEAFFGQGTRLTVV.

The chain has TRBV28 and TRBJ2-5, with D possibly being TRBD2 (5 bases). The V gene's germline CDR1 is MDHEN and CDR2 SYDVKM. V was clipped by 6 bases and J by 4 bases, with 18 bases between them. The CDR3 has 15 residues. The CDR3 DNA reads TGTGCCAGCAGACAAACGGGAAATTGGGGAGAGACCCAGTACTTC. Protein: CASRQTGNWGETQYF.

The J gene is TRBJ2-7, the V gene TRBV28; 9 nucleotides line up with TRBD2. This CDR3 is built from 15 residues. Germline lookup yields CDR1 MDHEN and CDR2 SYDVKM. V shed 7 bases and J 1 base; nucleotides not matched to a gene: 8. CDR3 DNA: TGTGCCAGCACCTCCCCTAGCGGGAAATCCTACGAGCAGTACTTC. Amino acids: CASTSPSGKSYEQYF.

By share, this clone ranks as large. Germline is not matched at one junction end, which may reflect a read error. The gene calls are TRBV5-3 and TRBJ2-7; D possibly corresponds to TRBD2 (6 bases). TRBV5-3 is recorded as an ORF, its role being uncertain. This CDR3 is 14 amino acids long. CDR3 protein: CVRSLGGNPSEQYF. CDR3 DNA sequence: TGTGTCAGAAGCTTGGGGGGTAATCCGTCGGAGCAGTACTTC.

The rearrangement joins TRBV6-8 to TRBJ2-3; D is undetermined. Germline values: CDR1 MNHGY, CDR2 SAAAGT. The CDR3 is 16 amino acids. The ends were cut back, 5 bases at V and 3 bases at J, with 18 bases in the middle. The CDR3 DNA reads TGTGCCAGCAGTATAACCCTAGAGGTGGTTACAGATACGCAGTATTTT. Translated, it gives CASSITLEVVTDTQYF.

By share of the sample, this clone is medium-sized. This chain uses TRBV2 with TRBJ2-1; 13 positions match TRBD2. V lost 6 bases and J lost 8; bases outside the gene matches: 7. From germline, CDR1 is SNHLY and CDR2 FYNNEI. The CDR3 is 15 amino acids. CDR3 DNA: TGTGCCAGCAGCTCGGGACTAGCGGGACTCCATGAGCAGTTCTTC. As protein: CASSSGLAGLHEQFF.

The genes are TRBV9 and TRBJ2-1; 8 nucleotides agree with TRBD2. The CDR3 spans 15 residues. Trimming at V came to 2 bases and at J to 3 bases, leaving 4 bases not matched to a gene. Looked up from germline, CDR1 is SGDLS and CDR2 is YYNGEE. CDR3 residues: CASSVSGTSYNEQFF. The CDR3 region has the DNA TGTGCCAGCAGCGTCTCCGGGACTAGCTACAATGAGCAGTTCTTC.

The rearrangement links TRBV11-3 to TRBJ2-1; 7 bases are a match to TRBD2. The junction had 0 bases not matched to a gene; V was cut back by 1 base and J by 0 bases. CDR3 length: 15 residues. The V gene's germline CDR1 is SGHNT and CDR2 YENEEA. The CDR3 protein is CASSLGGSSYNEQFF. The CDR3 bases are TGTGCCAGCAGCTTAGGCGGGAGCTCCTACAATGAGCAGTTCTTC.

The rearrangement links TRBV15 to TRBJ2-3; TRBD2 matches at 10 bases. Trimming cost V 1 base and J 5 bases; bases outside gene matches: 9. CDR1 and CDR2 (germline): LNHNV, YYDKDF (reference sequence). The CDR3 contains 17 residues. The CDR3 sequence is CATSRGFLAGVEDTQYF. DNA of the CDR3: TGTGCCACCAGCAGAGGGTTTCTAGCGGGAGTGGAAGATACGCAGTATTTT.

The genes are TRBV18 and TRBJ2-2, with 7 bases that match TRBD1. The CDR3 consists of 16 residues. The V segment lost 6 bases and the J segment 3 bases; nucleotides outside the gene matches: 10. Germline CDR1 and CDR2: KGHSH and LQKENI. The CDR3 DNA reads as TGTGCCAGCTCCCTCGGACAGGTTCGTCACACCGGGGAGCTGTTTTTT. It yields the protein CASSLGQVRHTGELFF.

This clone qualifies as large. The chain combines TRBV4-1 with TRBJ1-3; no reliable D call. The germline V gene encodes CDR1 MGHRA and CDR2 YSYEKL. V lost 0 bases to trimming and J lost 2 bases, with 5 bases between them. This CDR3 has 14 residues. The chain's CDR3 is CASSQEIAGNTIYF. CDR3 bases: TGCGCCAGCAGCCAAGAGATCGCTGGAAACACCATATATTTT.

This rearrangement joins TRBV6-8 to TRBJ2-3, with TRBD2 as a possible D gene (5 bases). This CDR3 is 16 amino acids long. The V gene lost 2 bases and the J gene lost 5 bases, with 17 bases spanning the gap. CDR1 is MNHGY and CDR2 is SAAAGT in the germline V gene. Here the CDR3 reads CASSYEVGKGEDTQYF. In DNA, the CDR3 is TGTGCCAGCAGTTACGAGGTCGGGAAGGGAGAAGATACGCAGTATTTT.

Only a few counts were recorded for this clone. This chain connects TRBV6-8 to TRBJ2-1; weak D call: TRBD2 (6 bases). CDR3 length: 14 residues. Germline CDR1 MNHGY, CDR2 SAAAGT. Trimming pared 4 bases from V and 7 bases from J, leaving 14 bases between. The CDR3 DNA follows: TGTGCCAGCAGTTCCGGGACTCCCTTTAATGAGCAGTTCTTC. Its protein is CASSSGTPFNEQFF.

This clone was counted only a few times. V is TRBV11-3 and J is TRBJ2-3; weak D call: TRBD2 (5 bases). V lost 7 bases, J lost 6 bases, and 20 bases lay in between. This CDR3 is built from 15 residues. Looked up from germline, CDR1 is SGHNT and CDR2 is YENEEA. CDR3 sequence (DNA): TGTGCCAGCACCTCGGGGAGTAAACTTTCCGATACGCAGTATTTT. Protein sequence: CASTSGSKLSDTQYF.

The chain recombines TRBV9 with TRBJ2-7, with 7 bases that match TRBD2. Germline trimming cut 5 bases from V and 3 bases from J; bases unmatched to any gene: 5. The length of the CDR3 is 13 residues. Germline CDR1 reads SGDLS; CDR2 reads YYNGEE. CDR3 sequence (DNA): TGTGCCAGCAGTGATGGCGGGAGCTACGAGCAGTACTTC. It is translated as CASSDGGSYEQYF.

By sample fraction, this clone is large. This chain uses TRBV6-8 with TRBJ1-3, with unresolved D. The V end was cut by 7 bases, the J end by 4 bases, with 8 bases between. This CDR3 has 12 amino acids. Per germline, CDR1 MNHGY and CDR2 SAAAGT. In DNA, the CDR3 is TGTGCCAGCAAAGCCTCCGGAAACACCATATATTTT. It is translated as CASKASGNTIYF.

This rearrangement joins TRBV19 to TRBJ1-4; D remains unclear. Germline values: CDR1 LNHDA, CDR2 SQIVND (reference sequence). V lost 7 bases to trimming and J lost 3 bases, with 9 bases between them. The CDR3 sequence is 13 residues long. In DNA, the CDR3 is TGTGCCAGTACCTCACGGCCTAATGAAAAACTGTTTTTT. Protein product: CASTSRPNEKLFF.

This clone is large within its sample. This chain connects TRBV11-3 to TRBJ1-1, with a weak D call TRBD1 (6 bases). The CDR3 totals 16 residues. V shed 5 bases and J shed 4 bases, with 20 bases lying between them. The germline V gene encodes CDR1 SGHNT and CDR2 YENEEA. CDR3 sequence reads: CASSGITGSLGTEAFF. The CDR3 DNA follows: TGTGCCAGCAGCGGGATTACAGGGTCCTTGGGCACTGAAGCTTTCTTT.

The chain combines TRBV6-8 with TRBJ1-4, with TRBD1 matching 7 bases. The CDR3 has 15 amino acids. Germline lookup yields CDR1 MNHGY and CDR2 SAAAGT. With 6 bases clipped from V and 8 bases from J, the junction kept 12 bases outside the gene matches. CDR3 amino acids: CASSLQGTVGEKLFF. Written as DNA, the CDR3 is TGTGCCAGCAGCCTACAGGGGACGGTTGGCGAAAAACTGTTTTTT.

This clone counts as large (0.1 to 1%). The chain carries TRBV6-8 and TRBJ2-7; D is uncertain. Germline CDR1 and CDR2: MNHGY and SAAAGT. This CDR3 comprises 12 residues. V shed 7 bases and J shed 6 bases, with 13 bases lying between them. CDR3 bases: TGTGCCAGCACTCCTAGTCCCCGCGAGCAGTACTTC. Its protein is CASTPSPREQYF.

The gene calls are TRBV6-8 and TRBJ2-4, with TRBD1 matching 9 bases. CDR1 is MNHGY, CDR2 SAAAGT, per germline. Unmatched junction bases numbered 8, after V lost 5 bases and J lost 6 bases. The CDR3 has 15 residues. CDR3 DNA sequence: TGTGCCAGCAGTATCGGGACAGGGTGGAGAAACATTCAGTACTTC. Protein: CASSIGTGWRNIQYF.

The chain employs TRBV6-8 and TRBJ1-5; D is perhaps TRBD1 (5 bases). Germline loops: CDR1 MNHGY, CDR2 SAAAGT. The V end was cut by 8 bases, the J end by 6 bases, with 20 bases between. The CDR3 length is 15 residues. The CDR3 bases are TGTGCCAGCTCTTCTTCAGGGAATCGGGGTCAGCCCCAGCATTTT. It specifies CASSSSGNRGQPQHF.

Relative to its sample, this clone is medium-sized (0.01 to 0.1%). This rearrangement joins TRBV11-3 to TRBJ1-3, with D possibly TRBD1 on 6 matching bases. CDR3 length equals 14 residues. The V end lost 5 bases, the J end lost 4 bases, and 12 bases lay between the germline ends. Germline CDR1 SGHNT, CDR2 YENEEA. CDR3 nucleotide sequence: TGTGCCAGCAGCCGTACAGGGTCCGGAAACACCATATATTTT. This translates into CASSRTGSGNTIYF.

The V and J genes are TRBV25-1 and TRBJ2-1; 10 bases map to TRBD2. V lost 8 bases to trimming and J lost 0 bases; unmatched junction nucleotides: 10. This CDR3 spans 17 amino acids. Germline loops: CDR1 MGHDK, CDR2 SYGVNS. DNA of the CDR3: TGTGCCAGCCTCTCCGGACTAGCGGCTAGCTCCTACAATGAGCAGTTCTTC. Protein product: CASLSGLAASSYNEQFF.